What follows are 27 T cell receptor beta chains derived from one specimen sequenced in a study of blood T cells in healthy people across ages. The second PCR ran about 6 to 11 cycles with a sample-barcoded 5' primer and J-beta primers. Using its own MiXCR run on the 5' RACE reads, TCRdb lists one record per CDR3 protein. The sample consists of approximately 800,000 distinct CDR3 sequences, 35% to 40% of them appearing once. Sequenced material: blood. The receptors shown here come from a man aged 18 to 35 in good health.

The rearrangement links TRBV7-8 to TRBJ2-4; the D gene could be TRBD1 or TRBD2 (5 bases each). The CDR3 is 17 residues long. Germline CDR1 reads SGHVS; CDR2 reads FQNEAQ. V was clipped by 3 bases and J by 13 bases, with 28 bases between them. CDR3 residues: CASSFLWADEGYNEQYF. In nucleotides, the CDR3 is TGTGCCAGCAGCTTCCTCTGGGCAGACGAGGGGTACAATGAGCAGTACTTC.

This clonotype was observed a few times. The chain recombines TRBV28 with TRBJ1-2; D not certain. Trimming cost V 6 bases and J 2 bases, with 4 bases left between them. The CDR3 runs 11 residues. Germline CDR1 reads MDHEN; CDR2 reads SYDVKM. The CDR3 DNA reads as TGTGCCAGCAGGGAGAACTATGGCTACACCTTC. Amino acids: CASRENYGYTF.

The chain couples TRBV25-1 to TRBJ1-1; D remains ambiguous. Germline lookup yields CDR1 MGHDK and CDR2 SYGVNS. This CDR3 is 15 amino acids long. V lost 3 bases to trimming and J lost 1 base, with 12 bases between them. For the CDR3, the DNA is TGTGCCAGCAGTGACAAAAATCGATCGAACACTGAAGCTTTCTTT. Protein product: CASSDKNRSNTEAFF.

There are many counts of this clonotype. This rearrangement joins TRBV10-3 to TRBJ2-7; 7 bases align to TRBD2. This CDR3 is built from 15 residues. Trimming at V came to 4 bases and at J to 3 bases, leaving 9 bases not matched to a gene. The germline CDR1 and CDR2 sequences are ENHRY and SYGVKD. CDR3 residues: CAISGPRGDNYEQYF. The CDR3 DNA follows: TGTGCCATCAGTGGTCCCCGGGGGGATAACTACGAGCAGTACTTC.

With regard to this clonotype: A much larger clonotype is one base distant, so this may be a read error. CDR3 protein: CASSIRGDPYEQYF. The CDR3 DNA reads TGTGCCAGCAGCATACGGGGGGACCCCTACGAGCAGTACTTC. This chain joins TRBV7-9 and TRBJ2-4, with 7 bases matching TRBD2. The end of the DNA fits TRBJ2-7 better, so the J call may be wrong. This CDR3 comprises 14 residues. The germline V gene encodes CDR1 SEHNR and CDR2 FQNEAQ (reference sequence).

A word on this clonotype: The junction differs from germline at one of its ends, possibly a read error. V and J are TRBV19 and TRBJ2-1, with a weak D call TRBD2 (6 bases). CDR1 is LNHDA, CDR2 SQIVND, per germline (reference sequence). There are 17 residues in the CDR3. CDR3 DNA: TGTCCCAGTAGTATTGGGCCGGAGGGGTACTACTACAATGAGCAGTTCTTC. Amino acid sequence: CPSSIGPEGYYYNEQFF.

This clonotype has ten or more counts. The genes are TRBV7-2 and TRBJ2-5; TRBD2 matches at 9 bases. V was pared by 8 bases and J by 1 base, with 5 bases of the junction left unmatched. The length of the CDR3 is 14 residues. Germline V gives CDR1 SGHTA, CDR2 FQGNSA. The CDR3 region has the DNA TGTGCCAGCTCGCGGGGGGGATTCCAAGAGACCCAGTACTTC. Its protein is CASSRGGFQETQYF.

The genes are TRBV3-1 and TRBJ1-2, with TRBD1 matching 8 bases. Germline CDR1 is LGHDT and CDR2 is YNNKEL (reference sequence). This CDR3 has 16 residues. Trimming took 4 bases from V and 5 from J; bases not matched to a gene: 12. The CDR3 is CASSRGGDRGGYGYTF. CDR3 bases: TGTGCCAGCAGCCGGGGGGGAGACAGGGGAGGGTATGGCTACACCTTC. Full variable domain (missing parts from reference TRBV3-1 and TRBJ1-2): DTAVSQTPKYLVTQMGNDKSIKCEQNLGHDTMYWYKQDSKKFLKIMFSYNNKELIINETVPNRFSPKSPDKAHLNLHINSLELGDSAVYFCASSRGGDRGGYGYTFGSGTRLTVV.

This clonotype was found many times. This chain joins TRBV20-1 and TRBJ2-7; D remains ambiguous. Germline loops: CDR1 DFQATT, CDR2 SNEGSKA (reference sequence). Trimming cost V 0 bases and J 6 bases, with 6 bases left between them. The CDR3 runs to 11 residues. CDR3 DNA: TGCAGTGCTAGAGATAGAAGCGAGCAGTACTTC. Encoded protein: CSARDRSEQYF.

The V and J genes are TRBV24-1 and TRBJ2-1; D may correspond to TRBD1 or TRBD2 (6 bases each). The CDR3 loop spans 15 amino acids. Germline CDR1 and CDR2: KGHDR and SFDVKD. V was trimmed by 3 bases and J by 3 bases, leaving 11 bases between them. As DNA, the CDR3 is TGTGCCACCAGTGATCCGGGGGACATCTACAATGAGCAGTTCTTC. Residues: CATSDPGDIYNEQFF.

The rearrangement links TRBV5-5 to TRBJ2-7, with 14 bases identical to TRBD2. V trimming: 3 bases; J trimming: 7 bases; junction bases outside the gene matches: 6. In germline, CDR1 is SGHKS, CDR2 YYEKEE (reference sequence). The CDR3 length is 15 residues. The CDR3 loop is CASSWTSGGINEQYF. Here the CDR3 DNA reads TGTGCCAGCAGCTGGACTAGCGGGGGGATCAATGAGCAGTACTTC.

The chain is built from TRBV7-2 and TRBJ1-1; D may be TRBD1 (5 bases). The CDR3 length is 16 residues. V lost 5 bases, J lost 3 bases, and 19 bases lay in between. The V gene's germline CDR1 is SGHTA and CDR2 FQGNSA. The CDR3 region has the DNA TGTGCCAGCAGCATCCCGGCGGGGCGGCTGGACACTGAAGCTTTCTTT. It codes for CASSIPAGRLDTEAFF.

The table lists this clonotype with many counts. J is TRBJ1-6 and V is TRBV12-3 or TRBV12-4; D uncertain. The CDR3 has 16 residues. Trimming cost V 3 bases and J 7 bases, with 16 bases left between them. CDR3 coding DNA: TGTGCCAGCAGTTTCGGGATTCTCCAAATAAATTCACCCCTCCACTTT. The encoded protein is CASSFGILQINSPLHF.

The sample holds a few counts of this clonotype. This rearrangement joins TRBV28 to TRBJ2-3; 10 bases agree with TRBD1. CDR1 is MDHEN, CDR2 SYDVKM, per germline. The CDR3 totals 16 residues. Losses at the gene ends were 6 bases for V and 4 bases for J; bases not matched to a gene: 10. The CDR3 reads CASSSTTGGRADTQYF. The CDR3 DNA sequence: TGTGCCAGCAGCTCCACGACAGGGGGCAGGGCAGATACGCAGTATTTT.

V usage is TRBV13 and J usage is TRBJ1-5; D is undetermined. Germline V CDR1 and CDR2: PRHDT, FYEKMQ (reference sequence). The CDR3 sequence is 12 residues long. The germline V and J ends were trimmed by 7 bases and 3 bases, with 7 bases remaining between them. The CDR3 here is CASNSHNQPQHF. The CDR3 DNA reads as TGTGCCAGCAACTCCCACAATCAGCCCCAGCATTTT.

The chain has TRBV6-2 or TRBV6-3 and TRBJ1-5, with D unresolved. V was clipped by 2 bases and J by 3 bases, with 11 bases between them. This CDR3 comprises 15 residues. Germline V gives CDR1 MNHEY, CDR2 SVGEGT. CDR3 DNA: TGTGCCAGCAGTTACATTCAGGCCCTCAATCAGCCCCAGCATTTT. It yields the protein CASSYIQALNQPQHF.

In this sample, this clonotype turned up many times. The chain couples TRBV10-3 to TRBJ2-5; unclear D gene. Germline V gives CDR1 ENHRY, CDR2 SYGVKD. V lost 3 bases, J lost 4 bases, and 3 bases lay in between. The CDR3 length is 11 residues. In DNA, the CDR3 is TGTGCCATCAGTGATCGAGAGACCCAGTACTTC. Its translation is CAISDRETQYF.

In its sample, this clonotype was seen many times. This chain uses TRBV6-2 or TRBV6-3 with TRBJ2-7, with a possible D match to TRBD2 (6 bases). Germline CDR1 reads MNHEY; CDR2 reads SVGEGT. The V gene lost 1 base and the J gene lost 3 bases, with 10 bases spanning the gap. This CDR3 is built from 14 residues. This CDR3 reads CASSYWRGDYEQYF. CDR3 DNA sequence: TGTGCCAGCAGTTACTGGAGGGGTGACTACGAGCAGTACTTC.

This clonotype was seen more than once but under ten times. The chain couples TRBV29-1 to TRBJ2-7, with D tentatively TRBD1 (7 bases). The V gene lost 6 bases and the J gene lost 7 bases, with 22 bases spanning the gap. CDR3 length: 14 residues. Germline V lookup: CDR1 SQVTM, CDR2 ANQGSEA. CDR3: CSVRGTVKDNEQYF. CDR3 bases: TGCAGCGTCCGGGGGACAGTGAAGGACAATGAGCAGTACTTC.

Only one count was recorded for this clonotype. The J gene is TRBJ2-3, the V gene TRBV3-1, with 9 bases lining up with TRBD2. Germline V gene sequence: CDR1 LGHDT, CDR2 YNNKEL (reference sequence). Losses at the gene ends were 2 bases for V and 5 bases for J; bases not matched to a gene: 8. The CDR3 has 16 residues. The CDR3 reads CASSQNIAGGIDTQYF. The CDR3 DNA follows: TGTGCCAGCAGCCAAAATATTGCGGGGGGGATAGATACGCAGTATTTT.

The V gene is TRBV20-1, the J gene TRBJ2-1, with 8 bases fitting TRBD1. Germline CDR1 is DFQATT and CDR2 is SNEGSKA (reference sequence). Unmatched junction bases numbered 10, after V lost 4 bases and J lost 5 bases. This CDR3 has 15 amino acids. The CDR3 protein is CSAMGRGRSHNEQFF. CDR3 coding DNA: TGCAGTGCTATGGGCAGGGGGCGATCCCACAATGAGCAGTTCTTC.

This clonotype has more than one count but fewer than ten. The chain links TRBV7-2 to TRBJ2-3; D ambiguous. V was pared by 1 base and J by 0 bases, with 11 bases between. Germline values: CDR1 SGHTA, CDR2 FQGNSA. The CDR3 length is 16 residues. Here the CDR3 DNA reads TGTGCCAGCAGCTTAGTGGCGGTGGGTAGCACAGATACGCAGTATTTT. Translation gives CASSLVAVGSTDTQYF. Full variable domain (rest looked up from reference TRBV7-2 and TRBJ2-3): GAGVSQSPSNKVTEKGKDVELRCDPISGHTALYWYRQSLGQGLEFLIYFQGNSAPDKSGLPSDRFSAERTGGSVSTLTIQRTQQEDSAVYLCASSLVAVGSTDTQYFGPGTRLTVL.

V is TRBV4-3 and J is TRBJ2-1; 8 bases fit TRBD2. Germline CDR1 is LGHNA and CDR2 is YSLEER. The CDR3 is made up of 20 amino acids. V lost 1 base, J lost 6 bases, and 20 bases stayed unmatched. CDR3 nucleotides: TGCGCCAGCAGCCAAGGTTGGTTCGGAGGGACTGGCGGGGGGATCAATGAGCAGTTCTTC. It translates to CASSQGWFGGTGGGINEQFF.

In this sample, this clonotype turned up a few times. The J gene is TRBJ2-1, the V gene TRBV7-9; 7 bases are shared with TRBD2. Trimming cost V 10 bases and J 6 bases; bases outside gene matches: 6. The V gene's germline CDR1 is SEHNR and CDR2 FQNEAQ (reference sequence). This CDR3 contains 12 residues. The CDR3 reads CANAGDGNEQFF. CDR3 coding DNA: TGTGCCAACGCGGGGGACGGCAATGAGCAGTTCTTC.

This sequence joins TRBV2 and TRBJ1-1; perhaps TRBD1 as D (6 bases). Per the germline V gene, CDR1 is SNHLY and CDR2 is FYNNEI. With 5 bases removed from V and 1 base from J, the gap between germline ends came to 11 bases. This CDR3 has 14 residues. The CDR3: CASSKGQTNTEAFF. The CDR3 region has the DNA TGTGCCAGCAGTAAGGGACAAACGAACACTGAAGCTTTCTTT.

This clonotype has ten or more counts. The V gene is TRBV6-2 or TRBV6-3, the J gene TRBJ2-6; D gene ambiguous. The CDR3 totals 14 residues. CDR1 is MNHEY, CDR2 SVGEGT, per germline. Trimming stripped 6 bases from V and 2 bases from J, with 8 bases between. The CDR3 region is CASRTSAGANVLTF. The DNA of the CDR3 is TGTGCCAGCAGAACATCTGCTGGGGCCAACGTCCTGACTTTC.

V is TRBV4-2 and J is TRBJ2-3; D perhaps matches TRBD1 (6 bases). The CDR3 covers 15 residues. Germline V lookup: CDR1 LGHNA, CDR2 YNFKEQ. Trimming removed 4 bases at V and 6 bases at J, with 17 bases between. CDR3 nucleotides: TGTGCCAGCAGCCCAACTTCTCAGGGGATTGATACGCAGTATTTT. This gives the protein CASSPTSQGIDTQYF.